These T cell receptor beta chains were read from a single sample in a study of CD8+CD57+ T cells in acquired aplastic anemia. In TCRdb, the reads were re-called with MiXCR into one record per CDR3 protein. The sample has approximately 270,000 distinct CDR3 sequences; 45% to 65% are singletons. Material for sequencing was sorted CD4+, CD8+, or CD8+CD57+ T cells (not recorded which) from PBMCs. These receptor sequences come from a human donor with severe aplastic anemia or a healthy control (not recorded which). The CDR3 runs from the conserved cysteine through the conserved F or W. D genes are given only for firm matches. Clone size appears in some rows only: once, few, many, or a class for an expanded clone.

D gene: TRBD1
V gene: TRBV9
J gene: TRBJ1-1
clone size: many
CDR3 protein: CASSATGQAEAFF
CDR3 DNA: TGTGCCAGCAGTGCAACCGGACAGGCTGAAGCTTTCTTT

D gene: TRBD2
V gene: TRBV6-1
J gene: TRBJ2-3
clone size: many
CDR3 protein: CASSQMASGGLDTQYF
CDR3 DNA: TGTGCCAGCAGCCAAATGGCTAGCGGGGGGTTGGATACGCAGTATTTT

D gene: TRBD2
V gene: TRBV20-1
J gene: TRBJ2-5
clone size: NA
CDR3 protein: CSALGLAGGLETQYF
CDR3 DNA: TGCAGTGCTCTTGGACTAGCGGGGGGGCTAGAGACCCAGTACTTC

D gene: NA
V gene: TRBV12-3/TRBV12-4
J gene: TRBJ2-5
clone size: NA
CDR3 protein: CASRTTVTGTQYF
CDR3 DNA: TGTGCCAGCAGGACGACAGTTACTGGGACCCAGTACTTC

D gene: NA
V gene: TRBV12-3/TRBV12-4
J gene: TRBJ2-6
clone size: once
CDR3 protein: CASRVGGNVLTF
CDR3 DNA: TGTGCCAGCAGGGTAGGGGGCAACGTCCTGACTTTC

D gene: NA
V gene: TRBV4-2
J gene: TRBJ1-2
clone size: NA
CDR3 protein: CASSSTLTSAF
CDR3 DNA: TGTGCCAGCAGCTCAACATTGACTAGCGCCTTC

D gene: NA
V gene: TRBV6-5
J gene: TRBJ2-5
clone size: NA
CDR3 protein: CAISESTGEGQYF
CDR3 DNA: TGTGCCATCAGTGAGTCCACAGGGGAGGGCCAGTACTTC

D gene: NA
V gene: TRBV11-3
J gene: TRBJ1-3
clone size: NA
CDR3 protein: CASSQTVTGNTIYF
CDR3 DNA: TGTGCCAGCAGTCAGACCGTCACAGGAAACACCATATATTTT

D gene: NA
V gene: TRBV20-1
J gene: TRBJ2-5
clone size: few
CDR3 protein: CSARSRGGGETQYF
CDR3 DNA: TGCAGTGCTAGATCGAGGGGAGGGGGAGAGACCCAGTACTTC

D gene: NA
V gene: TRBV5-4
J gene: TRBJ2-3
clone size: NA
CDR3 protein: CATTRGGGHTDTQYF
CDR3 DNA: TGTGCCACTACCCGGGGCGGGGGACATACAGATACGCAGTATTTT

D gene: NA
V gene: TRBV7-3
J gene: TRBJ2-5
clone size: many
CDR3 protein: CASSPAGGALETQYF
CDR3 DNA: TGTGCCAGCAGCCCAGCAGGGGGGGCCTTGGAGACCCAGTACTTC

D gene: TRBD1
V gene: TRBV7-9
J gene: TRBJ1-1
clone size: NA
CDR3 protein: CASSQTGDSEAFF
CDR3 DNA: TGTGCCAGCAGCCAAACAGGGGACTCTGAAGCTTTCTTT

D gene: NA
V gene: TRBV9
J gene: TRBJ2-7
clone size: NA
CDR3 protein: CASSPRGSQQYF
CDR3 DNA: TGTGCCAGCAGCCCTAGGGGTTCTCAGCAGTACTTC

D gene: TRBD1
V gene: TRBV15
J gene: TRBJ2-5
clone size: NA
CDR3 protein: CATSRDRDREETQYF
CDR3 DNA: TGTGCCACCAGCAGAGACCGGGACAGGGAAGAGACCCAGTACTTC

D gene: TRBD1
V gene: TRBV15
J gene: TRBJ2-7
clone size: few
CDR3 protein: CASSPSGTGSYEQYF
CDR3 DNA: TGTGCCAGCAGCCCGTCCGGGACAGGGTCCTACGAGCAGTACTTC

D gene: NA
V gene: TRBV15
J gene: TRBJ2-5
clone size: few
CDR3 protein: CATSRKGSGETQYF
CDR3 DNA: TGTGCCACCAGCCGAAAAGGGTCGGGGGAGACCCAGTACTTC

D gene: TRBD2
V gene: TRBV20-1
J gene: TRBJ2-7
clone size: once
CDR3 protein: CSAGLAGSLGYEQYF
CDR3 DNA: TGCAGTGCTGGACTAGCGGGGAGCCTAGGGTACGAGCAGTACTTC

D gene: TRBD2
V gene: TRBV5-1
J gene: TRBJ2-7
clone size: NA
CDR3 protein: CASSLALAGEQYF
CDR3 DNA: TGCGCCAGCAGCTTGGCCCTAGCGGGAGAGCAGTACTTC

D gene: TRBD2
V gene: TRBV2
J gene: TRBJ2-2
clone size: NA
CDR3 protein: CASSVLAATTGELFF
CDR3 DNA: TGTGCCAGCAGTGTCCTAGCGGCCACCACCGGGGAGCTGTTTTTT

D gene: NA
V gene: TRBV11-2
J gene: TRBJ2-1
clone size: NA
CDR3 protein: CASRVKGVGEQFF
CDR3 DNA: TGTGCCAGCAGGGTCAAGGGTGTGGGTGAGCAATTCTTC

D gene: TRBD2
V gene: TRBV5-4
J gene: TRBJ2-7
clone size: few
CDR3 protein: CASSLAKFPTSGGNEQYF
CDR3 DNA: TGTGCCAGCAGCTTGGCCAAGTTTCCGACTAGCGGGGGCAACGAGCAGTACTTC

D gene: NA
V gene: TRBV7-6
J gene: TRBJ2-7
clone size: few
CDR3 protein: CASSPQGGLFYEQYF
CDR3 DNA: TGTGCCAGCAGCCCTCAGGGGGGGCTATTTTACGAGCAGTACTTC

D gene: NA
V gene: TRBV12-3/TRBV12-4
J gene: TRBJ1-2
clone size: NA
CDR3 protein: CASSFGNNYGYTF
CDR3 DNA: TGTGCCAGCAGTTTTGGGAATAACTATGGCTACACCTTC

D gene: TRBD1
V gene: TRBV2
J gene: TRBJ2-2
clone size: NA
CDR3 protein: CASSERDRGIAGELFF
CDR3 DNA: TGTGCCAGCAGTGAAAGGGACAGGGGTATCGCCGGGGAGCTGTTTTTT

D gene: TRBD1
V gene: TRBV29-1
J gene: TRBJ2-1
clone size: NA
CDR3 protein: CSVSVGQGKGEQFF
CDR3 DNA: TGCAGCGTTTCTGTGGGACAGGGGAAGGGTGAGCAGTTCTTC

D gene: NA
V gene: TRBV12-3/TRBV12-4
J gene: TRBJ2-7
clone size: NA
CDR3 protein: CASSIRPPSEQYF
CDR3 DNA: TGTGCCAGCAGTATCCGCCCACCAAGCGAGCAGTACTTC

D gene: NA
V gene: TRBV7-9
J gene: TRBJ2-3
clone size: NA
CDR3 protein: CAGQVAGSTDTQYF
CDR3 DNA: TGTGCCGGGCAGGTCGCGGGGTCCACAGATACGCAGTATTTT

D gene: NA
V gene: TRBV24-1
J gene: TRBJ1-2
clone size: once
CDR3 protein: CATSDSTPSRGGYTF
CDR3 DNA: TGTGCCACCAGTGATTCGACCCCTTCTAGGGGAGGCTACACCTTC

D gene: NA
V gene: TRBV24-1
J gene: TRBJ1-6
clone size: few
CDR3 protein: CATSDPAEVTYNSPLHF
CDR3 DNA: TGTGCCACCAGTGATCCCGCGGAGGTTACGTATAATTCACCCCTCCACTTT

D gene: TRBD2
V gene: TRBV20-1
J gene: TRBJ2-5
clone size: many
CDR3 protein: CSGGRSQETQYF
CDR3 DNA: TGCAGTGGCGGGAGAAGCCAAGAGACCCAGTACTTC

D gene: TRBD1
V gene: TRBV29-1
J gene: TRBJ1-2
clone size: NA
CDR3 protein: CSVVGAGGFGYTF
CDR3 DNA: TGCAGCGTTGTAGGAGCAGGGGGCTTTGGCTACACCTTC

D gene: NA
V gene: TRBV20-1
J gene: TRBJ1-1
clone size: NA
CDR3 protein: CSARERQMNTEAFF
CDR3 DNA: TGCAGTGCTAGAGAGCGACAGATGAACACTGAAGCTTTCTTT

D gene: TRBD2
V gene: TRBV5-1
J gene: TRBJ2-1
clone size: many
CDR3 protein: CASSLGLAGNNEQFF
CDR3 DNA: TGTGCCAGCAGCTTGGGACTAGCGGGGAACAATGAGCAGTTCTTC

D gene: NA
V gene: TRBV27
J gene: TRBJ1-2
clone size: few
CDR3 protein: CASRRLRGTNGYTF
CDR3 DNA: TGTGCCAGCAGACGACTCAGGGGAACAAATGGCTACACCTTC

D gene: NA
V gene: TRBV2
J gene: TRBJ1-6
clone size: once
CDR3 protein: CASSSTLNSPLHF
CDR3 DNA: TGTGCCAGCAGTTCCACTCTTAATTCACCCCTCCACTTT

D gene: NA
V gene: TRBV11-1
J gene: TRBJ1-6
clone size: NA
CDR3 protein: CASSFGRNNSPLHF
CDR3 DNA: TGTGCCAGCAGCTTCGGCAGGAACAATTCACCCCTCCACTTT

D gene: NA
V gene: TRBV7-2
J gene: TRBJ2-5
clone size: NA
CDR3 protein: CASSLVVVGETQYF
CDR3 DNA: TGTGCCAGCAGCTTAGTAGTAGTCGGAGAGACCCAGTACTTC

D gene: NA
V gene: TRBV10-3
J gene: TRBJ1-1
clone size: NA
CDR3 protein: CAISADPNTEAFF
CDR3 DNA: TGTGCCATCAGTGCGGACCCGAACACTGAAGCTTTCTTT

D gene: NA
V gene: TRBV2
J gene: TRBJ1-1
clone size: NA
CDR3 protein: CASSLRPQGADFDTEAFF
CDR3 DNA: TGTGCCAGCAGTCTTAGGCCCCAAGGAGCAGATTTCGACACTGAAGCTTTCTTT

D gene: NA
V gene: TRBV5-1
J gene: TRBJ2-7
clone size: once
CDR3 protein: CASSLWGSSYEQYF
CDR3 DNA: TGCGCCAGCAGCTTGTGGGGAAGCTCCTACGAGCAGTACTTC

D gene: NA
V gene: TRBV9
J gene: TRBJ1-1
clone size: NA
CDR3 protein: CASSVGGGQSEAFF
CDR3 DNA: TGTGCCAGCAGCGTGGGGGGAGGACAGTCTGAAGCTTTCTTT

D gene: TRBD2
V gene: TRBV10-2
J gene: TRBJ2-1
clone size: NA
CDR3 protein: CASSESILAGGNEQFF
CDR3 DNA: TGCGCCAGCAGTGAGTCGATCCTAGCGGGGGGCAATGAGCAGTTCTTC

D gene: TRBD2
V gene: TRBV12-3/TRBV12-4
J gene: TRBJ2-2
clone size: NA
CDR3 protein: CASSSQLAATGELSW
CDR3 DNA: TGTGCCAGCAGCTCCCAACTAGCGGCCACCGGGGAGCTGTCTTGG

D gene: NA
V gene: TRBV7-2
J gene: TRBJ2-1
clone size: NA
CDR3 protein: CASSLVRGREQFF
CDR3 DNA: TGTGCCAGCAGCTTAGTCCGGGGGCGGGAGCAGTTCTTC

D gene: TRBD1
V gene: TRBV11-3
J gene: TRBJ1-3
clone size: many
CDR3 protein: CASSVDRGNTIYF
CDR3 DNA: TGTGCCAGCAGCGTGGACAGGGGAAACACCATATATTTT

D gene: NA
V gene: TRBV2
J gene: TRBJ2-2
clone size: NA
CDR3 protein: CASSLSLTKEELFF
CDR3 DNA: TGTGCCAGCAGTTTAAGCCTGACAAAGGAGGAGCTGTTTTTT

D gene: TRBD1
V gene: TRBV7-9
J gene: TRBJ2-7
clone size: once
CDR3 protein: CASSRSDRGGYEQYF
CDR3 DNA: TGTGCCAGCAGCCGTAGTGACAGGGGTGGCTACGAGCAGTACTTC

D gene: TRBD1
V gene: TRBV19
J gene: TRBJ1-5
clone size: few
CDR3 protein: CASQQGAHQPQHF
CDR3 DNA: TGTGCCAGCCAACAGGGGGCCCATCAGCCCCAGCATTTT

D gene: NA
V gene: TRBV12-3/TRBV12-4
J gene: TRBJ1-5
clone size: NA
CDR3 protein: CASSFNAQPQHF
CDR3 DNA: TGTGCCAGCAGTTTTAACGCTCAGCCCCAGCATTTT

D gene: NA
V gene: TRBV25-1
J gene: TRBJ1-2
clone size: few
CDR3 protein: CASNWGSHGYTF
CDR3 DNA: TGTGCCAGCAACTGGGGATCCCATGGCTACACCTTC

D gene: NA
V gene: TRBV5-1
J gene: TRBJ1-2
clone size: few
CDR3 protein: CASSYEGERGYTF
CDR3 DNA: TGCGCCAGCAGCTATGAGGGGGAACGGGGCTACACCTTC

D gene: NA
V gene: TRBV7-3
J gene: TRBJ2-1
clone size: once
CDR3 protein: CASSPIGGTPNNEQFF
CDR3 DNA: TGTGCCAGCAGCCCTATCGGCGGGACTCCCAACAATGAGCAGTTCTTC

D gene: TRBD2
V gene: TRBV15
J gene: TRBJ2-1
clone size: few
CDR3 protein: CATSRGRLAGTDNEQFF
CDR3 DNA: TGTGCCACCAGCAGAGGGAGACTAGCGGGGACTGACAATGAGCAGTTCTTC

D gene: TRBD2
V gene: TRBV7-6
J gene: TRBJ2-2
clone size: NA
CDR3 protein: CASSRRQRDGELFF
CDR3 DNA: TGTGCCAGCAGCCGGAGACAGCGGGACGGGGAGCTGTTTTTT

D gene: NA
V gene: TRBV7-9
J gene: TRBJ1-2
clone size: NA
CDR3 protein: CASSLGWKGLGYTF
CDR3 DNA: TGTGCCAGCAGCTTGGGGTGGAAGGGGCTTGGCTACACCTTC